These T cell receptor beta chains were read from a single sample in a study of shared clonotypes between healthy human individuals. TCRdb's copy holds only in-frame clones and misses some; the assay was immunoSEQ multiplex PCR. The profile shows roughly 810,000 clones, roughly 96% of them singletons. Material: naive CD8+ T cells sorted from blood. These receptors were taken from a man in his thirties or forties in good health. Both conserved end residues are part of each CDR3. Fields, in order: clone size, J gene, V gene, D gene, CDR3 DNA, CDR3 protein. D genes are given only for firm matches. A clone size is listed for some rows: how often the clone was seen (once, few, many), or a class if it is expanded.

size: -; J: TRBJ2-7; V: TRBV5-6; D: TRBD1; DNA: TGTGCCAGCAGCTCAGGACAGGCGTTCTACGAGCAGTACTTC; CDR3: CASSSGQAFYEQYF
size: -; J: TRBJ2-6; V: TRBV11-2; D: -; DNA: TGTGCCAGCAGCTTAACGCAGGTCCTCTCTGGGGCCAACGTCCTGACTTTC; CDR3: CASSLTQVLSGANVLTF
size: -; J: TRBJ2-3; V: TRBV28; D: -; DNA: TGTGCCAGCAGTTCCGACAGTGGCAGCACAGATACGCAGTATTTT; CDR3: CASSSDSGSTDTQYF
size: -; J: TRBJ2-7; V: TRBV5-4; D: TRBD1; DNA: TGTGCCAGCAGCGGGGGGACAGGGGGCTACGAGCAGTACTTC; CDR3: CASSGGTGGYEQYF
size: -; J: TRBJ2-5; V: TRBV5-1; D: TRBD1; DNA: TGCGCCAGCAGCCCAAGGACAGGGAGATTAGAGACCCAGTACTTC; CDR3: CASSPRTGRLETQYF
size: -; J: TRBJ1-5; V: TRBV7-9; D: -; DNA: TGTGCCAGCAGCTCCAACGGACATTCGAGCAATCAGCCCCAGCATTTT; CDR3: CASSSNGHSSNQPQHF
size: -; J: TRBJ1-2; V: TRBV7-9; D: TRBD1; DNA: TGTGCCAGCACCGAGACAGGGGGCGACTATGGCTACACCTTC; CDR3: CASTETGGDYGYTF
size: -; J: TRBJ2-7; V: TRBV14; D: -; DNA: TGTGCCAGCAGCCTGGGTAACTGGGGATACGAGCAGTACTTC; CDR3: CASSLGNWGYEQYF
size: -; J: TRBJ2-1; V: TRBV5-4; D: -; DNA: TGTGCCAGTTATCGGGGGAATGAGCAGTTCTTC; CDR3: CASYRGNEQFF
size: -; J: TRBJ1-5; V: TRBV13; D: TRBD1; DNA: TGTGCCAGCAGCCTAAGCCGGGACAGGTGGACCGGGGAGGCCCAGCCCCAGCATTTT; CDR3: CASSLSRDRWTGEAQPQHF
size: -; J: TRBJ2-7; V: TRBV19; D: -; DNA: TGTGCCAGTACCCCCGGCCCCGAGGGCGGATTCTACGAGCAGTACTTC; CDR3: CASTPGPEGGFYEQYF
size: once; J: TRBJ2-3; V: TRBV9; D: TRBD2; DNA: TGTGCCAGCAGCGTGGGACTAGCGGGAGTCTCATATACGCAGTATTTT; CDR3: CASSVGLAGVSYTQYF
size: -; J: TRBJ2-3; V: TRBV6-5; D: -; DNA: TGTGCCAGCAGTTACTCGGGTTTCGACAGCACTCATACGCAGTATTTT; CDR3: CASSYSGFDSTHTQYF
size: -; J: TRBJ1-2; V: TRBV28; D: TRBD1; DNA: TGTGCCAGCAGTAGGACAGGACATTTTGAAGGCTACACCTTC; CDR3: CASSRTGHFEGYTF
size: once; J: TRBJ1-5; V: TRBV7-9; D: TRBD1; DNA: TGTGCCAGCAGCTTAGAACAGGGGATGCCCCAGCATTTT; CDR3: CASSLEQGMPQHF
size: once; J: TRBJ2-1; V: TRBV2; D: -; DNA: TGTGCCAGCAGCTCTACCTACTCTGTCTACAATGAGCAGTTCTTC; CDR3: CASSSTYSVYNEQFF
size: -; J: TRBJ2-3; V: TRBV27; D: TRBD2; DNA: TGTGCCAGCAGTTCCTTACTAGCGGCCCATAGCACAGATACGCAGTATTTT; CDR3: CASSSLLAAHSTDTQYF
size: -; J: TRBJ1-4; V: TRBV2; D: -; DNA: TGTGCCAGCAGTGAAGCGGAGGAGGCGGCTAATGAAAAACTGTTTTTT; CDR3: CASSEAEEAANEKLFF
size: -; J: TRBJ2-7; V: TRBV5-1; D: TRBD2; DNA: TGCGCCAGCAGCTTGGGGACTAGCGGGAGGGCCCTTTACGAGCAGTACTTC; CDR3: CASSLGTSGRALYEQYF
size: -; J: TRBJ2-5; V: TRBV28; D: -; DNA: TGTGCCAGCATGAAGACAACCCAAGAGACCCAGTACTTC; CDR3: CASMKTTQETQYF
size: -; J: TRBJ2-5; V: TRBV30; D: TRBD2; DNA: TGTGCCTGGAGTGTACTTGCGGGAGAGCAAGAGACCCAGTACTTC; CDR3: CAWSVLAGEQETQYF
size: -; J: TRBJ2-1; V: TRBV27; D: TRBD2; DNA: TGTGCCAGCAGTTCTGGACTAGCGGGAGGGCCCACCTACAATGAGCAGTTCTTC; CDR3: CASSSGLAGGPTYNEQFF
size: once; J: TRBJ1-2; V: TRBV11-2; D: TRBD1; DNA: TGTGCCAGCAGCTCCACAATAGGGGGGCCAGGGGGCGTGAAAGGCTACACCTTC; CDR3: CASSSTIGGPGGVKGYTF
size: -; J: TRBJ2-1; V: TRBV4-1; D: TRBD2; DNA: TGCGCCAGCAGCCAAGATCACCGGCTAGCGGGGTTGTACAATGAGCAGTTCTTC; CDR3: CASSQDHRLAGLYNEQFF
size: -; J: TRBJ2-7; V: TRBV5-1; D: -; DNA: TGCGCCAGCAGCCCCCTAGGGGGAACCTACGAGCAGTACTTC; CDR3: CASSPLGGTYEQYF
size: -; J: TRBJ2-1; V: TRBV27; D: TRBD1; DNA: TGTGCCAGCGGCCGGACAGGGGGCCACAATGAGCAGTTCTTC; CDR3: CASGRTGGHNEQFF
size: -; J: TRBJ1-1; V: TRBV4-1; D: -; DNA: TGCGCCAGCAGCCATATCCACAGAGGGCAGGGGCCGGGAGCTTTCTTT; CDR3: CASSHIHRGQGPGAFF
size: -; J: TRBJ2-2; V: TRBV13; D: -; DNA: TGTGCCACCAGAGGGCCCAAGTACACCGGGGAGCTGTTTTTT; CDR3: CATRGPKYTGELFF
size: -; J: TRBJ2-2; V: TRBV11-3; D: -; DNA: TGTGCCAGCAGCTTAAGAGGGTGGCGGGAGAACACCGGGGAGCTGTTTTTT; CDR3: CASSLRGWRENTGELFF